This T cell receptor beta chain was identified during a study of blood T cells in healthy people across ages. This CDR3 has 15 residues. CDR1 is SGHTA, CDR2 FQGNSA, per germline. This clonotype has a handful of counts. For the second PCR, which ran for roughly 6 to 12 cycles, a sample-barcoded 5' primer and a J-beta primer mix were used. TCRdb processed the 5' RACE reads anew with MiXCR; each CDR3 protein has one entry. The sample lists 890,000 or so distinct CDR3 sequences; about 59% were seen once. Sequences were obtained from blood. This rearrangement joins TRBV7-2 to TRBJ2-4, with D perhaps matching TRBD1 (5 bases). Matching the DNA end better, TRBJ2-7 makes the J call doubtful. The clonotype originates from a man aged 25-45 years in good health. The DNA for the CDR3 is TGTGCCAGCAGCTTAGGTGTGGCAGGGCAGCTCGAGCAGTACTTC. Translated: CASSLGVAGQLEQYF.